This T cell receptor beta chain was identified in a study of T cells in Graves' hyperthyroidism and ophthalmopathy. Each person with ophthalmopathy scored at least 3 on the Clinical Activity Score, reached NOSPECS grade 4 or higher, and had been ill under 3 months. The germline CDR1 and CDR2 sequences are SGHRS and YFSETQ. The V gene lost 7 bases and the J gene lost 3 bases, with 15 bases spanning the gap. The CDR3 length is 14 residues. This clonotype was detected a few times. The antigen remains undetermined. Regions amplified from RNA transcripts were the TCR beta CDR3 regions. The TCR CDR3 was amplified in a first-round RT-PCR using the HTBI primer set. TCRdb re-derived calls from the multiplex PCR reads in MiXCR, one entry per CDR3 protein. Of roughly 530,000 distinct CDR3 sequences in the sample, more than 15% are singletons; the top ten hold approximately 16%. Study conclusions and caveats: Most clonotypes that expanded in the thyroid above 0.001 also showed up in blood. Model-based prediction identified ophthalmopathy a median roughly six months prior to its onset.

The rearrangement uses TRBV5-1 and TRBJ2-3; D gene uncertain. The sample consisted of blood. The TCR originated in a woman younger than 35 with Graves' ophthalmopathy. The CDR3 DNA reads TGCGCCAGCTCGATGGGCGGTGCGACAGATACGCAGTATTTT. Translating it yields CASSMGGATDTQYF.